The subject of this entry is one TCR beta chain. This entry comes from a study of blood T cell repertoires in COVID-19. Study-wide context: The analysed material was cDNA or gDNA that came from T cells, B-cell-depleted T cells, or PBMCs.

In the original workflow: Reference gene primer amplification gave estimated nucleated cell counts. Assay: immunoSEQ multiplex PCR; the TCRdb copy retains only in-frame clones and omits some. V, J and clone size derive from that table, while D and trimming were established from the DNA sequence. The data contain 80,000 or so clones, 85% of them singletons. Per germline, CDR1 SEHNR and CDR2 FQNEAQ (reference sequence). The CDR3 extends over 15 amino acids. J lost 2 bases, V lost 5 bases, and 5 bases had no gene match. The rearrangement links TRBV7-9 to TRBJ2-2; 7 bases are shared with TRBD2. What was sequenced was peripheral blood. The receptor was derived from a man aged 45-65 years with COVID-19, enrolled during active disease. CDR3 DNA: TGTGCCAGCAGCCCTAGCGGATACAACACCGGGGAGCTGTTTTTT. Protein sequence: CASSPSGYNTGELFF.